This TCR beta chain emerged from a study of radiotherapy plus CTLA-4 blockade in lung cancer. Produced via immunoSEQ multiplex PCR; TCRdb's table is partial and in-frame only. The table includes about 12,000 clones, under 90% detected once. CTLA-4 blockade with ipilimumab, together with focal radiation, was given to patients with chemo-refractory metastatic non-small-cell lung cancer. Study findings and constraints: Alongside interferon-beta, early blood T cell clone dynamics were reportedly the best predictor of response. Blood-borne expansion of tumor-derived TCR clones followed radiotherapy plus ipilimumab.

As to this clone: Its antigen is undetermined.

Losses at the gene ends were 3 bases for V and 4 bases for J; bases not matched to a gene: 5. This CDR3 contains 14 residues. CDR1 and CDR2 from the germline V gene are LNHDA and SQIVND (reference sequence). Sample: peripheral blood, taken from a patient treated with radiotherapy plus ipilimumab. The rearrangement links TRBV19 to TRBJ2-5, with 7 bases lining up with TRBD1. The origin of this receptor is a human donor with non-small cell lung cancer that progressed on radiotherapy plus ipilimumab. The CDR3 bases are TGTGCCAGTAGTATGCAAGGGGGCGGAGAGACCCAGTACTTC. Translating it yields CASSMQGGGETQYF.